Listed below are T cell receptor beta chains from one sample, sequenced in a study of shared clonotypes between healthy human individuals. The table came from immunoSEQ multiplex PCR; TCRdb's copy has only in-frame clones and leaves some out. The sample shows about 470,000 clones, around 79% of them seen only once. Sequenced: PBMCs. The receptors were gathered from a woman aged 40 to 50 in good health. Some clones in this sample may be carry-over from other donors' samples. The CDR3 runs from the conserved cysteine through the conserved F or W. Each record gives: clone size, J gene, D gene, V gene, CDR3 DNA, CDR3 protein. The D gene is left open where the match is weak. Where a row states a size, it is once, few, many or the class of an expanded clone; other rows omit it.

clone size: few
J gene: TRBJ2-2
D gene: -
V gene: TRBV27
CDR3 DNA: TGTGCCACCAAAATGTGGGGCAGAAACACCGGGGAGCTGTTTTTT
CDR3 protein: CATKMWGRNTGELFF

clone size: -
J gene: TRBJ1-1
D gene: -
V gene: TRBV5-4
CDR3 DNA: TGTGCCAGCAGCTTGTTGCAACAAACCGAAGCTTTCTTT
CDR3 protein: CASSLLQQTEAFF

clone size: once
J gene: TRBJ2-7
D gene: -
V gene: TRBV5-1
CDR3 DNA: TGCGCCAGCAGCCCGTGGGGATCCTACGAGCAGTACTTC
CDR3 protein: CASSPWGSYEQYF

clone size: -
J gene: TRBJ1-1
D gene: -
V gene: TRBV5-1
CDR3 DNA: TGCGCCAGCTCATTAGACAGGTCGAACACTGAAGCTTTCTTT
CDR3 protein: CASSLDRSNTEAFF

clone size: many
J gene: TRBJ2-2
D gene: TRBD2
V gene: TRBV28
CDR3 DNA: TGTGCCAGTACCGCGCGGGGACTAGCGGGAGTCCGCAACACCGGGGAGCTGTTTTTT
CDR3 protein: CASTARGLAGVRNTGELFF

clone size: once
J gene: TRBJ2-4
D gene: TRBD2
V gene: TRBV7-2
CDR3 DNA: TGTGCCAGCAGCGCTAGACTAGCGGGATTAGCATGGAAGTACTTC
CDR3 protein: CASSARLAGLAWKYF

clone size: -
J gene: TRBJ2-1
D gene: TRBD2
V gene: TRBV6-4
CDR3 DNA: TGTGCCAGCAGTGATCAAGGACTAGCGGGTAACAATGAGCAGTTCTTC
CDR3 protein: CASSDQGLAGNNEQFF

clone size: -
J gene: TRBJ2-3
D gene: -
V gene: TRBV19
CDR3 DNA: TGTGCCACCAACAGGGACCTCACAGATACGCAGTATTTT
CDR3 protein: CATNRDLTDTQYF

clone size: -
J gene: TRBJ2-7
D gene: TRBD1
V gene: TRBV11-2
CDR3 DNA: TGTGCCAGCAGCTCAAGGGGGGACAGGAGATCCTACGAGCAGTACTTC
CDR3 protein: CASSSRGDRRSYEQYF

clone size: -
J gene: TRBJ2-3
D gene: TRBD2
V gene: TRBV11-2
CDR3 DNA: TGTGCCAGCAGCTTATTCCTGGGAGGGCCCACAGATACGCAGTATTTT
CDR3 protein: CASSLFLGGPTDTQYF

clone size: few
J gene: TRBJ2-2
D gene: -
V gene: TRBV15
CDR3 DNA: TGTGCCACCAGCAGAGAGACAGATTCGAACACCGGGGAGCTGTTTTTT
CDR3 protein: CATSRETDSNTGELFF

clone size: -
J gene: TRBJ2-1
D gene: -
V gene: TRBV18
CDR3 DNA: TGTGCCAGCTCACCTACCGCACAGGGAGACAATGAGCAGTTCTTC
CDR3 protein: CASSPTAQGDNEQFF

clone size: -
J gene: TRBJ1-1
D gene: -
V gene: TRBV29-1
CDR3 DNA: TGCAGCGTGGAAATTACTATGAACACTGAAGCTTTCTTT
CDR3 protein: CSVEITMNTEAFF

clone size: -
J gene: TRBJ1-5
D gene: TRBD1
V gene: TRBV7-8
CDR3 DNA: TGTGCCAGCAGCTTAGACGGGACAGGGGGCTCGTATAGCAATCAGCCCCAGCATTTT
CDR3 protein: CASSLDGTGGSYSNQPQHF

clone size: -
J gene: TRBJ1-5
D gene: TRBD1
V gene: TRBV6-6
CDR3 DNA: TGTGCCAGCAGTCCTCCGGGACAGCCGAATAATCAGCCCCAGCATTTT
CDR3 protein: CASSPPGQPNNQPQHF

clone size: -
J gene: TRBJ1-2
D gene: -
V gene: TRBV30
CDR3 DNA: TGTGCCTGGCTCCCCGTGGGGTCGGACTATGGCTACACCTTC
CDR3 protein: CAWLPVGSDYGYTF

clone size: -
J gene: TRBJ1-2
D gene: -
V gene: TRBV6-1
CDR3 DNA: TGTGCCAGCAGTGAATCTAGGACACATAACTATGGCTACACCTTC
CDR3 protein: CASSESRTHNYGYTF

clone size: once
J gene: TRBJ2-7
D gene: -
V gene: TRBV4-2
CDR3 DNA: TGTGCCAGCAGCCAAGACCCGGGACTCCTCTACGAGCAGTACTTC
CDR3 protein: CASSQDPGLLYEQYF

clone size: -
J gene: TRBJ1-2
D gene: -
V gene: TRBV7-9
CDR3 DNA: TGTGCCAGCAGCTTAATACGTGGGCCGGGTGGCTACACCTTC
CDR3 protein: CASSLIRGPGGYTF

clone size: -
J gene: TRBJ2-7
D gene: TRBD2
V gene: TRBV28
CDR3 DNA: TGTGCCAGCAGCCACGGCGGGAGGGTCTACGAGCAGTACTTC
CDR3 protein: CASSHGGRVYEQYF

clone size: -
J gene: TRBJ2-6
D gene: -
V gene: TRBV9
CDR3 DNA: TGTGCCAGCAGCGACGGGACCCAATCGCCCCTTGCCCCGCGGGGGGCCAACGTCCTGACTTTC
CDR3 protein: CASSDGTQSPLAPRGANVLTF

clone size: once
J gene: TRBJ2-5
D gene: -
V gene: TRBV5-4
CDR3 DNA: TGTGCCAGCAGCTTACCGGACCGGGAGACCCAGTACTTC
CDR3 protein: CASSLPDRETQYF

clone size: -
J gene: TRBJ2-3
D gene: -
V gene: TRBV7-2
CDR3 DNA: TGTGCCAGCAGCTTGGTGACAGCAGACACAGATACGCAGTATTTT
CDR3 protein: CASSLVTADTDTQYF

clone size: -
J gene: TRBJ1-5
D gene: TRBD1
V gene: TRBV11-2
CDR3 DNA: TGTGCCAGCAGCTTATTGGGGCAGGGGGATCAGCCCCAGCATTTT
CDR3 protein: CASSLLGQGDQPQHF

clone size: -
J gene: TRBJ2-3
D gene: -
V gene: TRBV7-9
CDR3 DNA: TGTGCCAGCAGCCGTCTTAGGGGGGGCACAGATACGCAGTATTTT
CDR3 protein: CASSRLRGGTDTQYF

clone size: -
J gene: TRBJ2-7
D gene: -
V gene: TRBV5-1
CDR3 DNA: TGCGCCAGCAGCTTGGCTCAGGCTTCAACCCACGAGCAGTACTTC
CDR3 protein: CASSLAQASTHEQYF

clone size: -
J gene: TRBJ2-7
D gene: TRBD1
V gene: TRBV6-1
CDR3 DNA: TGTGCCAGCAGACGGGACAGAGACACCTACGAGCAGTACTTC
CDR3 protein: CASRRDRDTYEQYF

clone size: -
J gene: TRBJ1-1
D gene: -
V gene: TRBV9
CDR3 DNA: TGTGCCAGCAGCGCCTCTTGGGGGGGCGACACTGAAGCTTTCTTT
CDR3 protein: CASSASWGGDTEAFF

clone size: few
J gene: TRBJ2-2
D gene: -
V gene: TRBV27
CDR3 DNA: TGTGCCAGCAGTTACGGCAGGGGTACCGGGGAGCTGTTTTTT
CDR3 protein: CASSYGRGTGELFF

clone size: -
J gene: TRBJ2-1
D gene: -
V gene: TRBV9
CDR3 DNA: TGTGCCAGCAGCTTCAGCGTGGCCTACAATGAGCAGTTCTTC
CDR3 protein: CASSFSVAYNEQFF

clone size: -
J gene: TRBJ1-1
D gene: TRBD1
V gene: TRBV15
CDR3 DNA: TGTGCCACCAGCAGGCACGACAGGGGGCCCACTGAAGCTTTCTTT
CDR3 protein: CATSRHDRGPTEAFF

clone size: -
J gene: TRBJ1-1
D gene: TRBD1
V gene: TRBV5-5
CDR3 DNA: TGTGCCAGCAGCCCCGCTCCAGGGGGCGAAGCTTTCTTT
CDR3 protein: CASSPAPGGEAFF

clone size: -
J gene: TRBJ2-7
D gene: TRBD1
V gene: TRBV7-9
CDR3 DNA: TGTGCCAGCAGCCTTCAGACAGGGTCCTACGAGCAGTACTTC
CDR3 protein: CASSLQTGSYEQYF

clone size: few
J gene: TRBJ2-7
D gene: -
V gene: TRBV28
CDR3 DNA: TGTGCCAGCAGTTCCCGTGTTATAGAGCAGTACTTC
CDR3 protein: CASSSRVIEQYF

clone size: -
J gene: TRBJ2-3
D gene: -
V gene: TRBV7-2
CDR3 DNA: TGTGCCAGCAGCTTAGTTTATGCAGGGGTAGATACGCAGTATTTT
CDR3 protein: CASSLVYAGVDTQYF

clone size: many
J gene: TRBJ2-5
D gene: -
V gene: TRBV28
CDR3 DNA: TGTGCCAGCAGTTTATTGGGGGACGGCAACCAAGAGACCCAGTACTTC
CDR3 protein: CASSLLGDGNQETQYF

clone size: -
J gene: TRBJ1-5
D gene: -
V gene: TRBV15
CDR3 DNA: TGTGCCACCAGCTGGGGGATGGGCAATCAGCCCCAGCATTTT
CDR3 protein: CATSWGMGNQPQHF

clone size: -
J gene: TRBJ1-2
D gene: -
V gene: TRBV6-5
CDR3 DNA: TGTGCCAGCAGTCGCCCGGGTGGTTATGGCTACACCTTC
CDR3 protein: CASSRPGGYGYTF

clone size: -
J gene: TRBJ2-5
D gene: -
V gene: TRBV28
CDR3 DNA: TGTGCCAGCAGTTTTCTTATGGCAGGGGAGACCCAGTACTTC
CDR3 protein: CASSFLMAGETQYF

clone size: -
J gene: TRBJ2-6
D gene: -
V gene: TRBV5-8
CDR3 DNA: TGTGCCAGCAGCTTGGTGGGTCGGCGCTCTGGGGCCAACGTCCTGACTTTC
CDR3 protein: CASSLVGRRSGANVLTF

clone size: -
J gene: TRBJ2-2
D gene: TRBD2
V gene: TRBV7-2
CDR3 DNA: TGTGCCAGCAGCTTAGGGGTCCTAGCGGGAGTAGGATGGGCCGGGGAGCTGTTTTTT
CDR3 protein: CASSLGVLAGVGWAGELFF

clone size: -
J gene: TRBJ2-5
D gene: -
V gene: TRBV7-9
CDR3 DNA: TGTGCCAGCAGCCGGGGACGGCAAGAGACCCAGTACTTC
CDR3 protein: CASSRGRQETQYF

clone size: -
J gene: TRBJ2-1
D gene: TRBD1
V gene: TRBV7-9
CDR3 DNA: TGTGCCAGCAGCTTTCGCGCCAGGGGGAATGAGCAGTTCTTC
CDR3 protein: CASSFRARGNEQFF

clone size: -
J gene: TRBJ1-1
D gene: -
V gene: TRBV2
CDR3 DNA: TGTGCCAGCAGCTACTACCCGGATACTGAAGCTTTCTTT
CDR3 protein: CASSYYPDTEAFF

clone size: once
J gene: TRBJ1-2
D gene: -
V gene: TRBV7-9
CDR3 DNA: TGTGCCAGCAGCAATCAAGGACAGCTCTATGGCTACACCTTC
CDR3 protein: CASSNQGQLYGYTF

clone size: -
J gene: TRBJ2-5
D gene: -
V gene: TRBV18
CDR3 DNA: TGTGCCAGCTCCCAAGGCTCAGTGGGGACCCAGTACTTC
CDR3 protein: CASSQGSVGTQYF

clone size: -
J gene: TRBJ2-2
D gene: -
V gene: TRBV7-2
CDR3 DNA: TGTGCCAGCAGCTTATCCCCCACCGGGGAGCTGTTTTTT
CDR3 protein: CASSLSPTGELFF

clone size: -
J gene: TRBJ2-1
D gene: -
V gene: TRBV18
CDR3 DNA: TGTGCCAGCTCACCACTGGGCAATGAGCAGTTCTTC
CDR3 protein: CASSPLGNEQFF

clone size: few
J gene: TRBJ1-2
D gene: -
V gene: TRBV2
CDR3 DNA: TGTGCCAGCAGCCAGGGCGGTGGCTACACCTTC
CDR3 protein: CASSQGGGYTF

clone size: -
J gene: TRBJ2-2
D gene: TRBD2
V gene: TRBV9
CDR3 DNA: TGTGCCAGCAGCGTAGGGGCAGCGGGGACCGGGGAGCTGTTTTTT
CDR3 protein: CASSVGAAGTGELFF

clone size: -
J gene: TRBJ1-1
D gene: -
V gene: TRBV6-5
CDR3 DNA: TGTGCCAGCAGTTACTCGAAGATTTTCACTGAAGCTTTCTTT
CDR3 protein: CASSYSKIFTEAFF